This T cell receptor (beta chain) was recovered during a study of T cells in Graves' hyperthyroidism and ophthalmopathy. The wider study: The authors collected peripheral blood at initial diagnosis, before any treatment.

Study observations and caveats: Ophthalmopathy, as predicted by the model, came a median roughly 6.8 months after the prediction. The majority of expanded thyroid clonotypes above 0.001 also appeared in blood.

Researchers amplified the TCR beta CDR3 regions from RNA transcripts. The primer set for the first-round RT-PCR of the TCR CDR3 was HTBI. In TCRdb, the multiplex PCR reads were re-called with MiXCR into one record per CDR3 protein. This sample has around 340,000 distinct CDR3 sequences, with approximately 18% found just once. This CDR3 is 12 amino acids long. Trimming shortened V by 6 bases and J by 5 bases, and 10 bases separated the two germline ends. The germline V gene encodes CDR1 MNHEY and CDR2 SMNVEV (reference sequence). Concerning this clonotype itself: The antigen is undetermined.

For ophthalmopathy patients, the Clinical Activity Score was at least 3 and the NOSPECS grade at least 4; duration was under 3 months. The chain has TRBV27 and TRBJ1-1; D possibly corresponds to TRBD1 (5 bases). Sample: blood. This TCR was recovered from a woman in her thirties or forties with Graves' ophthalmopathy. The CDR3 DNA is TGTGCCAGCAGACAGGAAGGAACTGAAGCTTTCTTT. Translation gives CASRQEGTEAFF.